This entry describes one T cell receptor beta chain. This sample stems from a study of cytomegalovirus exposure and HLA in healthy donors. The ends were cut back, 1 base at V and 8 bases at J, with 15 bases in the middle. This CDR3 is 14 amino acids long. CDR1 is SGDLS and CDR2 is YYNGEE in the germline V gene. The PCR employed 60 Vbeta primers together with 13 Jbeta primers. TCRdb's copy holds only in-frame clones and misses some; the assay was immunoSEQ multiplex PCR. The top ten clones hold over 1.5% of a sample with 150,000 to 200,000 clones, around 82% of them seen once. The receptor was derived from a man aged 40-49 years in good health and CMV-seropositive. The sample was PBMCs. The V gene is TRBV9, the J gene TRBJ1-2; possible D gene TRBD1, 6 bases. The CDR3 here is CASSVKGGAEGYTF. For the CDR3, the DNA is TGTGCCAGCAGCGTAAAGGGGGGGGCAGAGGGCTACACCTTC.